The rows below give T cell receptor beta chains drawn from one sample of a study of T-cell memory formation after mild COVID-19. TCRdb re-called the 5' RACE reads with MiXCR, one entry per CDR3 protein. The profile shows fewer than 150,000 distinct CDR3 sequences, about a fifth of them singletons. The sequencing input was PBMCs or a T cell subset sorted from them (not recorded which). The receptors stem from a man aged 18 to 29 who had mild COVID-19 (a few samples of this study predate the infection). Cell type and time point are not known. Both conserved end residues are part of each CDR3. The D gene is left open where the match is weak. Size is omitted from some rows. Given values are once, few, many or a class for expanded clones.

length: 18; J: TRBJ1-2; V: TRBV7-9; D: -; size: -; CDR3: CASSPNPPQWRGLDGYTF; DNA: TGTGCCAGCAGCCCGAACCCACCGCAATGGAGGGGCTTGGATGGCTACACCTTC
length: 18; J: TRBJ2-6; V: TRBV7-9; D: -; size: few; CDR3: CASSSEGQGVFGANVLTF; DNA: TGTGCCAGCAGCTCCGAGGGGCAAGGGGTCTTTGGGGCCAACGTCCTGACTTTC
length: 13; J: TRBJ2-1; V: TRBV12-3/TRBV12-4; D: -; size: -; CDR3: CASNQSPYNEQFF; DNA: TGTGCCAGCAACCAATCCCCCTACAATGAGCAGTTCTTC
length: 15; J: TRBJ2-6; V: TRBV27; D: -; size: -; CDR3: CASSITSSGANVLTF; DNA: TGTGCCAGCTCCATCACGTCATCTGGGGCCAACGTCCTGACTTTC
length: 14; J: TRBJ2-7; V: TRBV5-1; D: -; size: -; CDR3: CASSIFTGTSEQYF; DNA: TGCGCCAGCAGCATTTTCACAGGGACCTCCGAGCAGTACTTC
length: 15; J: TRBJ2-1; V: TRBV13; D: -; size: few; CDR3: CASSHDLDGNNEQFF; DNA: TGTGCCAGCAGCCACGACCTGGACGGAAACAATGAGCAGTTCTTC
length: 14; J: TRBJ2-7; V: TRBV9; D: TRBD1; size: few; CDR3: CASSFRDRDHEQYF; DNA: TGTGCCAGCAGCTTCCGGGACAGGGACCACGAGCAGTACTTC
length: 12; J: TRBJ2-1; V: TRBV9; D: -; size: few; CDR3: CASSVGDGEQFF; DNA: TGTGCCAGCAGCGTAGGGGACGGCGAGCAGTTCTTC
length: 14; J: TRBJ2-3; V: TRBV12-3/TRBV12-4; D: -; size: -; CDR3: CASSLGSDTDTQYF; DNA: TGTGCCAGCAGTTTAGGCTCAGATACAGATACGCAGTATTTT
length: 12; J: TRBJ2-1; V: TRBV7-9; D: -; size: many; CDR3: CASSFRGNEQFF; DNA: TGTGCCAGCAGCTTTCGGGGGAATGAGCAGTTCTTC
length: 14; J: TRBJ1-2; V: TRBV7-9; D: -; size: -; CDR3: CASSRQTGPRGYTF; DNA: TGTGCCAGCAGCCGACAGACCGGGCCCCGGGGCTACACCTTC
length: 12; J: TRBJ2-7; V: TRBV2; D: -; size: -; CDR3: CASSTESYEQYF; DNA: TGTGCCAGCAGCACCGAATCCTACGAGCAGTACTTC
length: 14; J: TRBJ1-1; V: TRBV6-2/TRBV6-3; D: -; size: few; CDR3: CASSHDRPNTEAFF; DNA: TGTGCCAGCAGCCACGACAGGCCCAACACTGAAGCTTTCTTT
length: 19; J: TRBJ2-5; V: TRBV6-2/TRBV6-3; D: -; size: once; CDR3: CASSLRWGLALGIQETQYF; DNA: TGTGCCAGCAGCTTAAGGTGGGGTCTCGCATTGGGGATCCAAGAGACCCAGTACTTC
length: 15; J: TRBJ2-1; V: TRBV6-6; D: -; size: -; CDR3: CASTPTDVELDEQFF; DNA: TGTGCCAGCACCCCAACGGACGTTGAGCTTGATGAGCAGTTCTTC
length: 14; J: TRBJ1-4; V: TRBV5-1; D: -; size: -; CDR3: CASSSNQWGEKLFF; DNA: TGCGCCAGCAGCTCGAATCAATGGGGGGAAAAACTGTTTTTT
length: 12; J: TRBJ2-5; V: TRBV6-5; D: -; size: -; CDR3: CASSEGWKTQYF; DNA: TGTGCCAGTAGCGAGGGGTGGAAGACCCAGTACTTC
length: 18; J: TRBJ2-6; V: TRBV6-1; D: -; size: -; CDR3: CASSEALSRYSGANVLTF; DNA: TGTGCCAGCAGTGAAGCGCTGAGCCGATACTCTGGGGCCAACGTCCTGACTTTC
length: 12; J: TRBJ1-3; V: TRBV18; D: -; size: -; CDR3: CASSPAGNTIYF; DNA: TGTGCCAGCTCGCCTGCTGGAAACACCATATATTTT
length: 15; J: TRBJ2-7; V: TRBV7-6; D: -; size: -; CDR3: CASSLNEGHTYEQYF; DNA: TGTGCCAGCAGCTTAAACGAAGGGCATACCTACGAGCAGTACTTC
length: 16; J: TRBJ2-7; V: TRBV18; D: TRBD1; size: -; CDR3: CASSHKNPGQSDEQYF; DNA: TGTGCCAGCTCCCACAAAAACCCGGGACAGAGTGACGAGCAGTACTTC
length: 15; J: TRBJ2-2; V: TRBV27; D: -; size: -; CDR3: CASSLLDRDTGELFF; DNA: TGTGCCAGCAGTTTATTGGACCGAGACACCGGGGAGCTGTTTTTT
length: 16; J: TRBJ2-1; V: TRBV27; D: TRBD2; size: few; CDR3: CASSLLAGGGDNEQFF; DNA: TGTGCCAGCAGTTTATTGGCGGGGGGCGGGGACAATGAGCAGTTCTTC
length: 14; J: TRBJ1-2; V: TRBV20-1; D: TRBD1; size: -; CDR3: CSASGQGAWYGYTF; DNA: TGCAGTGCTAGTGGGCAGGGGGCTTGGTATGGCTACACCTTC
length: 13; J: TRBJ2-1; V: TRBV5-6; D: -; size: few; CDR3: CASSFRGNNEQFF; DNA: TGTGCCAGCAGCTTCAGGGGCAACAATGAGCAGTTCTTC
length: 16; J: TRBJ2-2; V: TRBV7-9; D: TRBD1; size: few; CDR3: CASSLAPDRDAGELFF; DNA: TGTGCCAGCAGCTTAGCGCCGGACAGGGACGCCGGGGAGCTGTTTTTT
length: 17; J: TRBJ1-1; V: TRBV5-1; D: -; size: -; CDR3: CASSLDRGRAVNTEAFF; DNA: TGCGCCAGCAGCTTGGACCGGGGACGGGCGGTGAACACTGAAGCTTTCTTT
length: 15; J: TRBJ1-5; V: TRBV7-9; D: -; size: -; CDR3: CASSSGAVSNQPQHF; DNA: TGTGCCAGCAGCTCCGGAGCAGTTAGCAATCAGCCCCAGCATTTT
length: 12; J: TRBJ1-3; V: TRBV29-1; D: TRBD1; size: -; CDR3: CSAEDRAETIYF; DNA: TGCAGCGCTGAAGACAGGGCGGAAACCATATATTTT
length: 13; J: TRBJ1-1; V: TRBV4-3; D: -; size: few; CDR3: CASSPDGDTEAFF; DNA: TGCGCCAGCAGCCCAGACGGGGACACTGAAGCTTTCTTT
length: 13; J: TRBJ2-2; V: TRBV10-3; D: -; size: -; CDR3: CAISEQGTRELFF; DNA: TGTGCCATCAGTGAGCAGGGGACCCGGGAGCTGTTTTTT
length: 14; J: TRBJ1-2; V: TRBV29-1; D: -; size: few; CDR3: CSVDRGSIMGGYTF; DNA: TGCAGCGTTGATAGGGGCTCCATAATGGGTGGCTACACCTTC
length: 14; J: TRBJ2-7; V: TRBV12-3/TRBV12-4; D: -; size: few; CDR3: CASSDMRLTREQYF; DNA: TGTGCCAGCAGTGATATGCGACTGACTCGGGAGCAGTACTTC